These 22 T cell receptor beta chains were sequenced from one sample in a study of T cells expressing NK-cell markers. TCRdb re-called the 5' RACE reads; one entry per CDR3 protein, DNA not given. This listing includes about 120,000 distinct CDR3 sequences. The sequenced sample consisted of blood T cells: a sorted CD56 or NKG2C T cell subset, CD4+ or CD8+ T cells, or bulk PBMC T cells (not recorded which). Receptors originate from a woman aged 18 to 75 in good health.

The CDR3: CASSPVYNEQFF. V gene TRBV7-2 combines with J gene TRBJ2-1. The CDR3 totals 12 residues. Germline values: CDR1 SGHTA, CDR2 FQGNSA.

The CDR3 sequence: CASSHGLAGGSEQFF. The gene calls are TRBV12-3 or TRBV12-4 and TRBJ2-1; there is no DNA to check the TCRdb D call of TRBD2. The CDR3 extends over 15 amino acids.

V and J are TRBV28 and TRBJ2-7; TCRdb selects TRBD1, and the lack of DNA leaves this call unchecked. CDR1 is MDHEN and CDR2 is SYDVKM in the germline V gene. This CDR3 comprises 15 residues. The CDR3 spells CASSFGDGIFYEQYF.

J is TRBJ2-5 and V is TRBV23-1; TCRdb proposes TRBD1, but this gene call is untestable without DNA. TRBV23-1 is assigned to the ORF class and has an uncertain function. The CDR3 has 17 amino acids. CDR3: CASSHPRAQGAEETQYF.

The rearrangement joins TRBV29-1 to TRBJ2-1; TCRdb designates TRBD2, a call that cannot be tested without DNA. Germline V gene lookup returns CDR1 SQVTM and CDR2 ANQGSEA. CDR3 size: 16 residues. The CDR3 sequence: CSVDGGVAGGLNEQFF.

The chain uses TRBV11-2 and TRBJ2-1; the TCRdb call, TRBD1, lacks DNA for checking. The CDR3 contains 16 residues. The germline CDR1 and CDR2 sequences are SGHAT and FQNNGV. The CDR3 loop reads CASSYGTGEPHNEQFF.

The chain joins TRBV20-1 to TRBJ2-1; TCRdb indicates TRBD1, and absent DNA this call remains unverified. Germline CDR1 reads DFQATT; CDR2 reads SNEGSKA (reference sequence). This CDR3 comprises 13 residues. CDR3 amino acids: CSALGTLYNEQFF.

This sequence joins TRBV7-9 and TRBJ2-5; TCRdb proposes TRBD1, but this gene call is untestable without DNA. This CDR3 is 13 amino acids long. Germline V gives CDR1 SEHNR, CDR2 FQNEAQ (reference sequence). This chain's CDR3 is CASSATGAETQYF. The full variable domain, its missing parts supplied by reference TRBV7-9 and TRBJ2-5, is DTGVSQNPRHKITKRGQNVTFRCDPISEHNRLYWYRQTLGQGPEFLTYFQNEAQLEKSRLLSDRFSAERPKGSFSTLEIQRTEQGDSAMYLCASSATGAETQYFGPGTRLLVL.

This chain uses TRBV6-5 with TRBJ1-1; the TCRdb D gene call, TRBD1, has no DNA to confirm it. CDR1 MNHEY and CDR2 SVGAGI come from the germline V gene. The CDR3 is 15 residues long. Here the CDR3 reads CASSYSKGLNTEAFF.

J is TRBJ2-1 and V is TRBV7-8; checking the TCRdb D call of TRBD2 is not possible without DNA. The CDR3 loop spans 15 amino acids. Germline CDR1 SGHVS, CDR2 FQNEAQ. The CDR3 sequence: CASSLGLAFYNEQFF.

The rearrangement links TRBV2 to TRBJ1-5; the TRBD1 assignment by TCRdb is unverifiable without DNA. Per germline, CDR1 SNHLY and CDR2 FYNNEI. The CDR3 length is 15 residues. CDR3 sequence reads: CASSDTRYSNQPQHF.

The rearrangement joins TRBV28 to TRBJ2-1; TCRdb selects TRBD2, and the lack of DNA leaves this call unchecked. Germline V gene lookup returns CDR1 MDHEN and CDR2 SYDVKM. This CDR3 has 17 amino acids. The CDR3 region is CASSPTTGTRTYNEQFF.

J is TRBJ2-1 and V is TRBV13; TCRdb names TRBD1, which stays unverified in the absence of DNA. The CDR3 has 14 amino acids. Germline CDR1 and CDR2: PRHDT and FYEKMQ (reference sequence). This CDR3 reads CASLGGYSYNEQFF. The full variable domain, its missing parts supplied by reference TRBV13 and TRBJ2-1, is AAGVIQSPRHLIKEKRETATLKCYPIPRHDTVYWYQQGPGQDPQFLISFYEKMQSDKGSIPDRFSAQQFSDYHSELNMSSLELGDSALYFCASLGGYSYNEQFFGPGTRLTVL.

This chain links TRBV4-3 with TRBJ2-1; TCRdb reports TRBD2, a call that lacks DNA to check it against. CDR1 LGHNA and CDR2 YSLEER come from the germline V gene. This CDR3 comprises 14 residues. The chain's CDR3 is CASSHRAGVNEQFF.

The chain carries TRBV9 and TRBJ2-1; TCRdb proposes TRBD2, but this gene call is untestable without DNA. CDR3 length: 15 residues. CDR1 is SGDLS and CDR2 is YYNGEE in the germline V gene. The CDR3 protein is CASSEGLAGYNEQFF.

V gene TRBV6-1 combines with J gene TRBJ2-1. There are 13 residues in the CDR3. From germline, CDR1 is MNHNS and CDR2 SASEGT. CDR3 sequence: CASSVGAYNEQFF.

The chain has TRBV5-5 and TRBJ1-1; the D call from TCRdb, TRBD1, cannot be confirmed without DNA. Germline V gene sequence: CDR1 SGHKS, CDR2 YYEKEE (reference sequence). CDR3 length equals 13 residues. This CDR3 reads CASSFGTLTEAFF.

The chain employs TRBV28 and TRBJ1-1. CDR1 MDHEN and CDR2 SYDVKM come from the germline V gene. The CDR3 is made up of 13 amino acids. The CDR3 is CASSFWGGPEAFF.

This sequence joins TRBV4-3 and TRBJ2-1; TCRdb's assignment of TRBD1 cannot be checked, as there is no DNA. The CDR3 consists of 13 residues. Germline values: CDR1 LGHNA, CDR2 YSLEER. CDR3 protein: CASSPQGETGQFF.

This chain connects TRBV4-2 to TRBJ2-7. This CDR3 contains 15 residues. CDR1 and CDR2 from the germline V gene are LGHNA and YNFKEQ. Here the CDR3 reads CASSQEDRLSYEQYF.

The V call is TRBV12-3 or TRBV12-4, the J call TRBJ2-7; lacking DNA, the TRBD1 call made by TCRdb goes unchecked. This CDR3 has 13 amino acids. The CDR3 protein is CASTLGTAYEQYF.

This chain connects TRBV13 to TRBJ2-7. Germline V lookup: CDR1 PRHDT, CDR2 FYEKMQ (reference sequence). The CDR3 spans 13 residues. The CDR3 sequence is CASSPTSSYEQYF.